This T cell receptor (beta chain) was identified in a study of PD-L1 blockade in urothelial cancer. Study as a whole: Each patient had 0 to 3 earlier chemotherapy regimens. After treatment start, blood was analyzed at 3 weeks (second dose) and at 6 weeks. The median number of T cells present in blood samples was some 140,000.

Sequenced by immunoSEQ multiplex PCR; TCRdb stores in-frame clones only, minus some. The sample has around 130,000 clones; approximately 88% are singletons. Stated time point: pretreatment peripheral blood. Locally advanced or metastatic urothelial carcinoma was diagnosed in the patients. Sequenced material: PBMCs, taken around atezolizumab (anti-PD-L1) treatment. The source is a man in his fifties with urothelial cancer.

In DNA form, the CDR3 reads TGTGCCACCCTCTCCCGGAGCTCTGGGGCCAACGTCCTGACTTTC. This translates into CATLSRSSGANVLTF. The chain recombines TRBV27 with TRBJ2-6; D is unresolved. CDR3 length: 15 amino acids. CDR1 MNHEY and CDR2 SMNVEV come from the germline V gene (reference sequence). V was pared by 10 bases and J by 0 bases, with 13 bases between.